The source of this T cell receptor beta chain is a study of Graves' ophthalmopathy and Graves' hyperthyroidism. Study-wide results and limits: Blood shared most expanded thyroid clonotypes above 0.001 frequency.

Deletions cut 0 bases from V and 2 bases from J, with 11 bases between. The germline gives CDR1 SGHTA, CDR2 FQGNSA. The CDR3 consists of 15 residues. In this sample, this clonotype turned up many times. What it recognizes is unknown. TCR beta CDR3 amplification used RNA transcripts. HTBI-primed RT-PCR formed the first round, and a multiplex PCR formed the second. TCRdb recomputed calls from the multiplex PCR reads with MiXCR, one row per CDR3 protein. The sample consists of fewer than 600,000 distinct CDR3 sequences, around 15% of them appearing once. Each diagnosis was determined on the basis of clinical symptoms, serum thyroxine, TRAb, thyroid ultrasound and orbital computed tomography.

The sequenced sample consisted of blood. V and J are TRBV7-2 and TRBJ2-7; D gene ambiguous. This receptor was taken from a woman aged 25-40 years with Graves' ophthalmopathy. The CDR3 loop reads CASSLALGPTYEQYF. The CDR3 nucleotides are TGTGCCAGCAGCTTAGCGTTGGGTCCCACCTACGAGCAGTACTTC. Complete variable domain (other parts from reference TRBV7-2 and TRBJ2-7): GAGVSQSPSNKVTEKGKDVELRCDPISGHTALYWYRQSLGQGLEFLIYFQGNSAPDKSGLPSDRFSAERTGGSVSTLTIQRTQQEDSAVYLCASSLALGPTYEQYFGPGTRLTVT.